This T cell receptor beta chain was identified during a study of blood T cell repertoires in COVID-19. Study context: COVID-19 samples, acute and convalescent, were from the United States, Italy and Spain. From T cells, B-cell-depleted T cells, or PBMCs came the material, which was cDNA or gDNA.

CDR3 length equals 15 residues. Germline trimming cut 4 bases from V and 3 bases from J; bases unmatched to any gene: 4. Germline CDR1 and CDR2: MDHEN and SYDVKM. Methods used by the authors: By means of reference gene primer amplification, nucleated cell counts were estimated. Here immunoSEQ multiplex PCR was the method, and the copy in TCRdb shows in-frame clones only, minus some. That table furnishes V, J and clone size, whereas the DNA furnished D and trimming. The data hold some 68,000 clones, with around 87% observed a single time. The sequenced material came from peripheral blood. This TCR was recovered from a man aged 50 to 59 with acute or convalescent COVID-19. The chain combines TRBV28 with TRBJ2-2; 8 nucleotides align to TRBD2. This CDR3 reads CASSSFGRDTGELFF. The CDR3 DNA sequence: TGTGCCAGCAGTTCCTTCGGGAGGGACACCGGGGAGCTGTTTTTT. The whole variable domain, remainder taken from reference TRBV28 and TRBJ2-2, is DVKVTQSSRYLVKRTGEKVFLECVQDMDHENMFWYRQDPGLGLRLIYFSYDVKMKEKGDIPEGYSVSREKKERFSLILESASTNQTSMYLCASSSFGRDTGELFFGEGSRLTVL.